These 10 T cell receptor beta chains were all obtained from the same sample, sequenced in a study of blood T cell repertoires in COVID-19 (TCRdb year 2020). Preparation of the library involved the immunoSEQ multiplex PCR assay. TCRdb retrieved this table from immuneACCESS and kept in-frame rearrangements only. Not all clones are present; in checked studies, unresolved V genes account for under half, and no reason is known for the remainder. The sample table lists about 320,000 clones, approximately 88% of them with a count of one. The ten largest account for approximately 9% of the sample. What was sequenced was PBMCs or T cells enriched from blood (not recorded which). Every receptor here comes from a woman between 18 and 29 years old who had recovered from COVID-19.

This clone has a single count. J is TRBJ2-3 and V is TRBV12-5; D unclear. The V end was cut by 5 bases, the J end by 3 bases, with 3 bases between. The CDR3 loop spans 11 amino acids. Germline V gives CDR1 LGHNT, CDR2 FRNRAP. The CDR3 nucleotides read TGTGCTAGTGGTGTAACAGATACGCAGTATTTT. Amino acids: CASGVTDTQYF.

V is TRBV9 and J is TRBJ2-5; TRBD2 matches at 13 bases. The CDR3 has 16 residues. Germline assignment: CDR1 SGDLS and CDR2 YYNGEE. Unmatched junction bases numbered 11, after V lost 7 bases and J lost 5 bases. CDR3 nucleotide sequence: TGTGCCAGCGGGCCGACGGGACTAGCGGGGTCGGAGACCCAGTACTTC. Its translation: CASGPTGLAGSETQYF.

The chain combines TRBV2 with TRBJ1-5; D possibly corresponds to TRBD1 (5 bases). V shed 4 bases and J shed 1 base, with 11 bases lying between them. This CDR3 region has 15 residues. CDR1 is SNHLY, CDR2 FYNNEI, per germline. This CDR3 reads CASSGRGASNQPQHF. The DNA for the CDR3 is TGTGCCAGCAGTGGGAGGGGAGCGAGCAATCAGCCCCAGCATTTT.

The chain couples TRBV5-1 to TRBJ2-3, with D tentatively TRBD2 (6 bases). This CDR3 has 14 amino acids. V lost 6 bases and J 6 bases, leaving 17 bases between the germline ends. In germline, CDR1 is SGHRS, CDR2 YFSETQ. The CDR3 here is CASNRDSPGDTQYF. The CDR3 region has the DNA TGCGCCAGCAATAGGGACTCACCAGGCGATACGCAGTATTTT.

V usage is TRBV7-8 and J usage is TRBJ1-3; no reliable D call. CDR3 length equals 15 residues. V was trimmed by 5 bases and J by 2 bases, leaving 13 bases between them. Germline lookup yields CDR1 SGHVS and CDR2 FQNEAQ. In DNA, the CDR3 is TGTGCCAGCAGCCGAGACGGAGTCACTGGAAACACCATATATTTT. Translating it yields CASSRDGVTGNTIYF.

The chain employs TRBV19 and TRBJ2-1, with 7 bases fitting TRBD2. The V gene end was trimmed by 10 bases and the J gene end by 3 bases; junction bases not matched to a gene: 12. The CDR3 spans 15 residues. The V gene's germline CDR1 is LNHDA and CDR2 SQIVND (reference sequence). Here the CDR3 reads CATSVGKRGYNEQFF. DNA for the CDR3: TGTGCCACCTCGGTGGGGAAGCGGGGCTACAATGAGCAGTTCTTC.

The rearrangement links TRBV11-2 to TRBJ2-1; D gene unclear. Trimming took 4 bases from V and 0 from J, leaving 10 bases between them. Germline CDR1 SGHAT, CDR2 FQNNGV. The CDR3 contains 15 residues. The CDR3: CASSSHASSYNEQFF. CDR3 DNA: TGTGCCAGCAGCTCCCACGCGAGCTCCTACAATGAGCAGTTCTTC.

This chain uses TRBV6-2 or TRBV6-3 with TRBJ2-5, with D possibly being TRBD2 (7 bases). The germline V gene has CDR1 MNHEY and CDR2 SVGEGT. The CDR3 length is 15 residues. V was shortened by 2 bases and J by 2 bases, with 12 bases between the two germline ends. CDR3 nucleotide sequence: TGTGCCAGCAGTTACGGGGGGGCAGGGCAAGAGACCCAGTACTTC. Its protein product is CASSYGGAGQETQYF.

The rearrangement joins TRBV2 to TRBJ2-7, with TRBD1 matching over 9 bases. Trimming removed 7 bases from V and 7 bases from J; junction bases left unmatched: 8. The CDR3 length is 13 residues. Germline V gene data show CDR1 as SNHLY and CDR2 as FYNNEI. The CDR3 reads CASNEQGAGEQYF. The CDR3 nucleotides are TGTGCCAGCAACGAACAGGGGGCAGGTGAGCAGTACTTC.

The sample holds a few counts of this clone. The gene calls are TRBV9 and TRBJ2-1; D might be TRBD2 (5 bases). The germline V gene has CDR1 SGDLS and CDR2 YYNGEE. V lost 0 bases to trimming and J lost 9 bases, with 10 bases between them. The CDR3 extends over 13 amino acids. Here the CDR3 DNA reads TGTGCCAGCAGCGTAGCTACCGGGGTTGAGCAGTTCTTC. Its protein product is CASSVATGVEQFF. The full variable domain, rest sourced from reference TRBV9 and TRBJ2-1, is DSGVTQTPKHLITATGQRVTLRCSPRSGDLSVYWYQQSLDQGLQFLIQYYNGEERAKGNILERFSAQQFPDLHSELNLSSLELGDSALYFCASSVATGVEQFFGPGTRLTVL.